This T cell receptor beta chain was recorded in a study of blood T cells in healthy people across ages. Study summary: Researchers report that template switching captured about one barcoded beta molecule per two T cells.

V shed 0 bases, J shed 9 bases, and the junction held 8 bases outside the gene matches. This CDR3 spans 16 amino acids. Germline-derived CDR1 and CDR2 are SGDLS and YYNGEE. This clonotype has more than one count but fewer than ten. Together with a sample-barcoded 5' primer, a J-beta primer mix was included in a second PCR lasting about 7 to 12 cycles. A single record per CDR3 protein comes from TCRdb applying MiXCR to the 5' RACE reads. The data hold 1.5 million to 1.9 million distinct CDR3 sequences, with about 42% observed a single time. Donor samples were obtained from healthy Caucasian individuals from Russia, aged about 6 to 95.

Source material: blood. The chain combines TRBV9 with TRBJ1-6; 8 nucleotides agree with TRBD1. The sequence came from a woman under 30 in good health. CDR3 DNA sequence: TGTGCCAGCAGCGTAGAGTTACAGACAGGGGTTTCACCCCTCCACTTT. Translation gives CASSVELQTGVSPLHF.